This T cell receptor beta chain was sequenced for a study of glioma-infiltrating T cells after dendritic cell vaccination. Turning to the study itself: Dendritic cells derived from monocytes and pulsed with autologous tumor lysate formed the vaccine. At biweekly intervals, patients got three intradermal dendritic cell vaccine injections.

Input was 2 to 2.5 ug genomic DNA, or all available if less. The primer mix had 60 V beta and 13 J beta primers. Generated by immunoSEQ multiplex PCR, the TCRdb table keeps only in-frame clones and is missing some. Of 65,000 or so clones listed, 86% are singletons. The CDR3 covers 13 residues. V dropped 4 bases and J dropped 6; count of bases not matched to a gene: 2. Germline values: CDR1 SEHNR, CDR2 FQNEAQ (reference sequence). This clone was counted between two and nine times. The time point is: after dendritic cell vaccination, including at tumor progression/relapse. The TCR originated in a human donor with glioblastoma. The material sequenced was blood, taken after dendritic cell vaccination. The chain uses TRBV7-9 and TRBJ2-1; 8 nucleotides line up with TRBD1. In DNA, the CDR3 is TGTGCCAGCAGCTGGACAGGGTTCAATGAGCAGTTCTTC. It encodes CASSWTGFNEQFF. Combining the CDR3 with reference TRBV7-9 and TRBJ2-1 gives the whole variable domain DTGVSQNPRHKITKRGQNVTFRCDPISEHNRLYWYRQTLGQGPEFLTYFQNEAQLEKSRLLSDRFSAERPKGSFSTLEIQRTEQGDSAMYLCASSWTGFNEQFFGPGTRLTVL.